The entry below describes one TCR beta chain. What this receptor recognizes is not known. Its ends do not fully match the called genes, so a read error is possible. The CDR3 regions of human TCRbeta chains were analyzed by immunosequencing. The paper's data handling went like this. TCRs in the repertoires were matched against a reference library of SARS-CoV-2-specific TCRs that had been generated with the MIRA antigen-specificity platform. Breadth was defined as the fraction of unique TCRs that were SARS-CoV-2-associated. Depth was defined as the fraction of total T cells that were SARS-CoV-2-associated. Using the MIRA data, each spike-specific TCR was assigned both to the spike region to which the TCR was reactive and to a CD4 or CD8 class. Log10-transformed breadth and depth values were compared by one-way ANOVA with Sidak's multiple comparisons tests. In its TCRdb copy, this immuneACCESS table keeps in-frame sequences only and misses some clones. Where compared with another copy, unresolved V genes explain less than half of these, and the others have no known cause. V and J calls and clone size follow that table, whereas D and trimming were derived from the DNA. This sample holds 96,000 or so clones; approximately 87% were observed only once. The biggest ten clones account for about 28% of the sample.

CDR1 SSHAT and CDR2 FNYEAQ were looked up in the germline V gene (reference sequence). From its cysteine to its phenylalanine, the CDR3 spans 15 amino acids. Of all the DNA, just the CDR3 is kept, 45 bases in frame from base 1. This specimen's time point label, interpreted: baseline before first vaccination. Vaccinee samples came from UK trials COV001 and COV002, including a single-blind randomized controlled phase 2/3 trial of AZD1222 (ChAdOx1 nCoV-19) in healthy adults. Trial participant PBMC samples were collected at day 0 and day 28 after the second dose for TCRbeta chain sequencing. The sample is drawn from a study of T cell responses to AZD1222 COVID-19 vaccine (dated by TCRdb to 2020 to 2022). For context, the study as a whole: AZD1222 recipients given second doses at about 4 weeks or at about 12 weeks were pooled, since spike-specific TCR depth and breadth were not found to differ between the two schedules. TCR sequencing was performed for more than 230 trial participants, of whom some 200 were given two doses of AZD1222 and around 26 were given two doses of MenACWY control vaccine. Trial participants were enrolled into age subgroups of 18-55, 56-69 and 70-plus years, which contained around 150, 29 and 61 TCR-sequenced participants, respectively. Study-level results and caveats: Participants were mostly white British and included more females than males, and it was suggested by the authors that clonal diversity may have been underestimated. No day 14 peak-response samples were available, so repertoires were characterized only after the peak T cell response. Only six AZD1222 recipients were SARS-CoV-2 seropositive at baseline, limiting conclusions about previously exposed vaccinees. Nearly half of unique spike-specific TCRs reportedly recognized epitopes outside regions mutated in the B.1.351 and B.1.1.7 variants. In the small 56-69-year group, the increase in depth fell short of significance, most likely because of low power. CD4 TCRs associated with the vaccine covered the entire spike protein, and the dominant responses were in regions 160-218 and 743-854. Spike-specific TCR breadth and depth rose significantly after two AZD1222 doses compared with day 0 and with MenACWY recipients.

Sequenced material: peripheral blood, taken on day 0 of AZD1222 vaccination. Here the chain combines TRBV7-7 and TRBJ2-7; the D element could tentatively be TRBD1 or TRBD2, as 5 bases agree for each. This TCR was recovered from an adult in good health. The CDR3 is CASSPLVGVFYEQYF. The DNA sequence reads TGTGCTAGCAGCCCCCTGGTGGGGGTTTTCTACGAGCAGTACTTC.